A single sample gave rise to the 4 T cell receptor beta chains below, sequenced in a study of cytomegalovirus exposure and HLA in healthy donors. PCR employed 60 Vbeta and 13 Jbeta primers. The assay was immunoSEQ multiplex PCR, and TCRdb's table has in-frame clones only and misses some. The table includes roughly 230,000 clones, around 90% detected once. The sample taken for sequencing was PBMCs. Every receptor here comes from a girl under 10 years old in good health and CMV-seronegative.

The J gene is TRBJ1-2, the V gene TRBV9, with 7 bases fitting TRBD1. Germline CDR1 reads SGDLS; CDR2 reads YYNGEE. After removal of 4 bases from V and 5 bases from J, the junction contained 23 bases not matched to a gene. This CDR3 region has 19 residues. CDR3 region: CASSPQGAQYPGTEYGYTF. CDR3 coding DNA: TGTGCCAGCAGCCCCCAAGGGGCCCAGTACCCCGGGACAGAGTATGGCTACACCTTC.

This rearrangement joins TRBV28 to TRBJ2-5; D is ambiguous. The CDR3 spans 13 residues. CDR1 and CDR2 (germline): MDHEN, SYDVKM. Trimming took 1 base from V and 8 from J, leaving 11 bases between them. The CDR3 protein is CASSLYVDSTQYF. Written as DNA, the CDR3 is TGTGCCAGCAGTTTATACGTAGACTCAACCCAGTACTTC.

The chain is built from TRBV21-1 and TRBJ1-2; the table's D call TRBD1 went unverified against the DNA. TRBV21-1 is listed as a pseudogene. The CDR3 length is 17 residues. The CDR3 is CASSKWAPTGGDYGYTF. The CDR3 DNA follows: TGTGCCAGCAGCAAGTGGGCTCCGACAGGGGGCGATTATGGCTACACCTTC.

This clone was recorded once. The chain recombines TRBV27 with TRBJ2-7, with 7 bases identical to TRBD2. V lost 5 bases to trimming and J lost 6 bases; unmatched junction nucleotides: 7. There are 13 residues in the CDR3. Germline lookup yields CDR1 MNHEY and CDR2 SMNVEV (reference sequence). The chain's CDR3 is CASSPGLVVEQYF. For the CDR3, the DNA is TGTGCCAGCAGTCCCGGACTAGTTGTCGAGCAGTACTTC.